This T cell receptor (beta chain) was sequenced for a study of identical twins. TCRdb re-derived calls from the 5' RACE reads in MiXCR, one entry per CDR3 protein. The sample has about 520,000 distinct CDR3 sequences; approximately 22% are singletons. Remarks on this clonotype: Its antigen is not known.

Whole-study findings and limits: Insertions ran lower in abundant cord blood beta clonotypes, though not in memory repertoires.

V lost 10 bases and J 3 bases, leaving 16 bases between the germline ends. This CDR3 contains 13 residues. Germline lookup yields CDR1 SGDLS and CDR2 YYNGEE. These same data were also listed under a study on T cells expressing NK-cell markers.

Sequenced: CD4+ T cells sorted from blood. This chain links TRBV9 with TRBJ2-5; a weak D match, TRBD1 (6 bases). The sequence came from a woman aged 18-29 years in good health. The chain's CDR3 is CAGEGGNEETQYF. The CDR3 nucleotides are TGTGCCGGGGAAGGGGGTAACGAAGAGACCCAGTACTTC.